This T cell receptor (beta chain) was identified in a study of Graves' ophthalmopathy and Graves' hyperthyroidism. General study findings and limits: A majority of expanded thyroid clonotypes exceeding 0.001 frequency were likewise present in blood.

The CDR3 length is 15 residues. Per germline, CDR1 SGHAT and CDR2 FQNNGV. Trimming took off 5 bases at V and 5 bases at J, with 18 bases between the two ends. For repertoire sequencing, the TCR beta CDR3 regions were amplified from RNA transcripts. An opening RT-PCR round employed HTBI primers and preceded a second-round multiplex PCR. TCRdb used MiXCR to reprocess the multiplex PCR reads, holding one entry per CDR3 protein. The table records 1 million to 1.3 million distinct CDR3 sequences, 35% to 40% of them present only once. For this clonotype: The antigen remains unidentified.

Sequencing was done on a sample of peripheral blood or thyroid tissue (not recorded which). The V gene is TRBV11-2, the J gene TRBJ2-5, with a tentative D call TRBD1 (6 bases). The receptor comes from an adult man with Graves' hyperthyroidism. CDR3 sequence: CASSVADGQSETQYF. As DNA, the CDR3 is TGTGCCAGCAGCGTTGCCGACGGACAGAGCGAGACCCAGTACTTC.